One sample yielded the 21 T cell receptor beta chains listed below, sequenced in a study of T cells in Graves' hyperthyroidism and ophthalmopathy. Authors of the study amplified TCR beta CDR3 regions from RNA transcripts. The HTBI primer set drove a first-round RT-PCR of the TCR CDR3. Each CDR3 protein gets one entry after TCRdb re-called the multiplex PCR reads with MiXCR. The top ten hold about 33% of the sample, which has 300,000 to 500,000 distinct CDR3 sequences, more than 12% seen once. The sample was blood. These receptors were collected from a woman aged 25 to 45 with Graves' hyperthyroidism.

This clonotype was seen ten or more times. This chain joins TRBV20-1 and TRBJ2-3; 10 positions agree with TRBD2. The germline gives CDR1 DFQATT, CDR2 SNEGSKA (reference sequence). The junction had 3 bases not matched to a gene; V was cut back by 2 bases and J by 7 bases. This CDR3 region has 13 residues. DNA of the CDR3: TGCAGTGCTAGACTAGCGGGGGAAAATACGCAGTATTTT. Its protein is CSARLAGENTQYF.

J is TRBJ2-7 and V is TRBV24-1; 8 bases are a match to TRBD1. J lost 1 base, V lost 4 bases, and 2 bases had no gene match. The CDR3 runs to 14 residues. Germline assignment: CDR1 KGHDR and CDR2 SFDVKD. CDR3 in DNA: TGTGCCACCAGTGAGACAGGGGATTCCTACGAGCAGTACTTC. Protein product: CATSETGDSYEQYF.

Many counts were recorded for this clonotype. This chain links TRBV2 with TRBJ2-3, with TRBD2 identical over 10 bases. The J segment lost 5 bases and the V segment lost 7 bases, leaving 9 bases of the junction unmatched. The CDR3 spans 15 residues. Germline values: CDR1 SNHLY, CDR2 FYNNEI. The CDR3, as DNA: TGTGCCAGCACCGGGACTAGCGTTTCGGGAGATACGCAGTATTTT. It translates to CASTGTSVSGDTQYF. The variable domain in full, completed from reference TRBV2 and TRBJ2-3, reads EPEVTQTPSHQVTQMGQEVILRCVPISNHLYFYWYRQILGQKVEFLVSFYNNEISEKSEIFDDQFSVERPDGSNFTLKIRSTKLEDSAMYFCASTGTSVSGDTQYFGPGTRLTVL.

This clonotype was seen ten or more times. J is TRBJ2-3 and V is TRBV3-1; 13 nucleotides align to TRBD2. The CDR3 is 16 residues long. The V and J ends lost 4 bases and 7 bases, in that order; junction bases with no gene match: 8. Looked up from germline, CDR1 is LGHDT and CDR2 is YNNKEL (reference sequence). The CDR3 bases are TGTGCCAGCAGCCCTGGGACTAGCGGGATTGGTAATACGCAGTATTTT. Amino acid sequence: CASSPGTSGIGNTQYF.

This clonotype has ten or more counts. The rearrangement links TRBV29-1 to TRBJ2-1; 12 nucleotides match TRBD2. Germline loops: CDR1 SQVTM, CDR2 ANQGSEA. The ends lost 5 bases at V and 4 bases at J; junction bases unmatched: 21. The CDR3 is 20 amino acids. CDR3 sequence reads: CSVKPGQGRTSGRSYNEQFF. The CDR3 DNA reads TGCAGCGTTAAACCGGGACAGGGGAGAACTAGCGGGAGGTCGTACAATGAGCAGTTCTTC.

The rearrangement uses TRBV15 and TRBJ2-1; D gene uncertain. Germline V gives CDR1 LNHNV, CDR2 YYDKDF (reference sequence). The CDR3 is 16 amino acids. Trimming left V 5 bases short and J 0 bases short, with 14 bases between. The CDR3 loop reads CATSGRSESSYNEQFF. CDR3 nucleotide sequence: TGTGCCACCAGCGGACGGAGCGAGAGCTCCTACAATGAGCAGTTCTTC.

The table lists this clonotype with a few counts. The CDR3 nucleotides are TGCGCCAGCAGCTCATTCGGACAGGGCAGCACCGGGGAGCTGTTTTTT. Translation gives CASSSFGQGSTGELFF. This chain uses TRBV5-1 with TRBJ2-2; 8 bases line up with TRBD1. This CDR3 is built from 16 residues. V lost 3 bases and J lost 4; bases outside the gene matches: 8. CDR1 SGHRS and CDR2 YFSETQ come from the germline V gene.

This clonotype has a count of ten or more. The chain carries TRBV6-1 and TRBJ2-7; D call uncertain. Germline V gene lookup returns CDR1 MNHNS and CDR2 SASEGT. The V end was cut by 7 bases, the J end by 5 bases, with 18 bases between. CDR3 length: 14 amino acids. This chain's CDR3 is CASTDVRAGDEQYF. The CDR3 DNA is TGTGCCAGCACCGATGTCCGGGCCGGCGACGAGCAGTACTTC.

The chain is built from TRBV19 and TRBJ1-5; tentative D call: TRBD1 (6 bases). V dropped 7 bases and J dropped 3 bases, with 19 bases sitting between them. This CDR3 is built from 16 residues. CDR1 LNHDA and CDR2 SQIVND come from the germline V gene (reference sequence). CDR3 DNA sequence: TGTGCCAGTACCGACGCCCGGGGGGCGAACAATCAGCCCCAGCATTTT. Translated, it gives CASTDARGANNQPQHF.

This clonotype was recorded at least ten times. The chain has TRBV30 and TRBJ2-5; TRBD1 matches 9 bases. Germline values: CDR1 GTSNPN, CDR2 SVGIG (reference sequence). Trimming removed 3 bases from V and 2 bases from J; junction bases left unmatched: 1. CDR3 length: 13 amino acids. The CDR3 reads CAWRQGAQETQYF. In nucleotides, the CDR3 is TGTGCCTGGAGACAGGGGGCTCAAGAGACCCAGTACTTC.

The chain recombines TRBV10-3 with TRBJ2-7, with a weak D call TRBD2 (6 bases). The CDR3 contains 14 residues. Looked up from germline, CDR1 is ENHRY and CDR2 is SYGVKD. The ends were cut back, 5 bases at V and 3 bases at J, with 14 bases in the middle. This CDR3 reads CAISKAGTDYEQYF. CDR3 DNA: TGTGCCATCAGTAAGGCGGGAACGGACTACGAGCAGTACTTC.

This clonotype was observed a handful of times. The rearrangement links TRBV12-3 or TRBV12-4 to TRBJ1-5; 7 bases match TRBD1. V lost 3 bases to trimming and J lost 3 bases; unmatched junction nucleotides: 2. The CDR3 consists of 14 residues. In nucleotides, the CDR3 is TGTGCCAGCAGTTTCAGGGGGGCCAATCAGCCCCAGCATTTT. Protein: CASSFRGANQPQHF.

There are many counts of this clonotype. The chain is built from TRBV30 and TRBJ2-3, with 9 bases matching TRBD2. The CDR3 covers 13 residues. The junction had 5 bases not matched to a gene; V was cut back by 1 base and J by 9 bases. Looked up from germline, CDR1 is GTSNPN and CDR2 is SVGIG (reference sequence). CDR3 DNA: TGTGCCTGGAGTGAGGAGCGGGAGGCCACGCAGTATTTT. Its protein product is CAWSEEREATQYF.

This clonotype was observed at least ten times. This chain links TRBV30 with TRBJ1-5, with D possibly being TRBD1 (5 bases). Per germline, CDR1 GTSNPN and CDR2 SVGIG (reference sequence). The CDR3 has 15 residues. V was pared by 2 bases and J by 7 bases, with 18 bases between. The CDR3 spells CAWSQKRGYGQPQHF. Here the CDR3 DNA reads TGTGCCTGGAGTCAAAAAAGGGGTTACGGGCAGCCCCAGCATTTT. The variable domain in full, completed from reference TRBV30 and TRBJ1-5, reads SQTIHQWPATLVQPVGSPLSLECTVEGTSNPNLYWYRQAAGRGLQLLFYSVGIGQISSEVPQNLSASRPQDRQFILSSKKLLLSDSGFYLCAWSQKRGYGQPQHFGDGTRLSIL.

There are many counts of this clonotype. V is TRBV13 and J is TRBJ2-1, with D possibly being TRBD1 (6 bases). The CDR3 loop spans 14 amino acids. Germline V gene lookup returns CDR1 PRHDT and CDR2 FYEKMQ (reference sequence). Trimming removed 5 bases at V and 4 bases at J, with 12 bases between. The CDR3: CASSRRQVYNEQFF. The CDR3 nucleotides read TGTGCCAGCAGCCGCAGACAGGTTTACAATGAGCAGTTCTTC.

The table lists this clonotype with many counts. The chain uses TRBV3-1 and TRBJ2-1; no clear D gene. Germline CDR1 and CDR2: LGHDT and YNNKEL (reference sequence). The CDR3 sequence is 12 residues long. With 2 bases removed from V and 7 bases from J, the gap between germline ends came to 6 bases. CDR3 coding DNA: TGTGCCAGCAGCCAAATGGGGAATGAGCAGTTCTTC. Encoded protein: CASSQMGNEQFF.

This clonotype appeared once. The junction does not match germline at one end; this may be a read error. V gene TRBV2 combines with J gene TRBJ2-1, with 9 bases lining up with TRBD2. This CDR3 contains 15 residues. Germline CDR1 SNHLY, CDR2 FYNNEI. CDR3 nucleotide sequence: TGTGCCAGCAAAGCGGCGGGAGGGAGCTACAGTGAGCAGTTCTTC. Amino acids: CASKAAGGSYSEQFF.

This clonotype was found a few times. This chain uses TRBV28 with TRBJ1-5; TRBD1 is a possible D gene (6 bases). The CDR3 extends over 16 amino acids. Germline assignment: CDR1 MDHEN and CDR2 SYDVKM. The V and J ends lost 4 bases and 4 bases respectively, with 17 bases between them. The CDR3 coding sequence is TGTGCCAGCAGTTCGCAACTCCGGGACACGAATCAGCCCCAGCATTTT. Translation gives CASSSQLRDTNQPQHF.

This rearrangement joins TRBV7-2 to TRBJ1-1, with a weak D call TRBD1 (5 bases). Germline V lookup: CDR1 SGHTA, CDR2 FQGNSA. The length of the CDR3 is 15 residues. The ends were cut back, 1 base at V and 5 bases at J, with 14 bases in the middle. The CDR3 DNA follows: TGTGCCAGCAGCTTAGTGGCGACCGAGGGGACTGAAGCTTTCTTT. Its protein product is CASSLVATEGTEAFF.

The chain joins TRBV19 to TRBJ2-1, with 13 bases lining up with TRBD2. In germline, CDR1 is LNHDA, CDR2 SQIVND (reference sequence). This CDR3 has 14 amino acids. J was trimmed by 10 bases and V by 6 bases; bases with no gene match: 6. This chain's CDR3 is CASSGTSGEGEQFF. CDR3 DNA: TGTGCCAGTAGCGGGACTAGCGGGGAAGGAGAGCAGTTCTTC.

This clonotype has ten or more counts. This chain connects TRBV7-9 to TRBJ2-1; D might be TRBD2 (6 bases). Germline loops: CDR1 SEHNR, CDR2 FQNEAQ (reference sequence). Trimming took 5 bases from V and 1 from J, leaving 15 bases between them. The CDR3 length is 16 residues. CDR3 DNA: TGTGCCAGCAGCCCGCTTGGGGGAGGTTCCTACAATGAGCAGTTCTTC. Translation gives CASSPLGGGSYNEQFF. Full variable domain (missing parts from reference TRBV7-9 and TRBJ2-1): DTGVSQNPRHKITKRGQNVTFRCDPISEHNRLYWYRQTLGQGPEFLTYFQNEAQLEKSRLLSDRFSAERPKGSFSTLEIQRTEQGDSAMYLCASSPLGGGSYNEQFFGPGTRLTVL.